This TCR beta chain comes out of a study of blood T cell repertoires in COVID-19. Per the original data handling: Nucleated cell number was recorded as an estimate derived from reference gene primer amplification. Generated by immunoSEQ multiplex PCR, the TCRdb table keeps only in-frame clones and is missing some. V, J and clone size are taken as reported in that table, and D and trimming were inferred from the DNA itself. This sample yields roughly 8,500 clones, of which 80% to 90% are seen a single time; roughly 8% belongs to the top ten. The germline CDR1 and CDR2 sequences are LNHNV and YYDKDF (reference sequence). V shed 1 base and J 5 bases; nucleotides not matched to a gene: 5. The CDR3 loop spans 15 amino acids.

V usage is TRBV15 and J usage is TRBJ2-1; 7 nucleotides align to TRBD2. This TCR derives from a human donor in a cohort sampled during active COVID-19. Sequenced input: peripheral blood. Written as DNA, the CDR3 is TGTGCCACCAGCAGAGTAACGGGAGGACACAATGAGCAGTTCTTC. It yields the protein CATSRVTGGHNEQFF.